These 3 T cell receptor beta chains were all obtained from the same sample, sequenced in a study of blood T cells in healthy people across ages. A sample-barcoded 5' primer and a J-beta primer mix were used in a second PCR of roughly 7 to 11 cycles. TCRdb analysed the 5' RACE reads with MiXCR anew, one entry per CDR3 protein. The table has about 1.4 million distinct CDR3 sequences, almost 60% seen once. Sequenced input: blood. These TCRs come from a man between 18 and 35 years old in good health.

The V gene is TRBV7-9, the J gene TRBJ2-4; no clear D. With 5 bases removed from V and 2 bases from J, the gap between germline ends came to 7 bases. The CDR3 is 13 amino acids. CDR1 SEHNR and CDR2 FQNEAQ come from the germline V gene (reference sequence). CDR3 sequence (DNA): TGTGCCAGCAGCCCCACAACCAAAAACATTCAGTACTTC. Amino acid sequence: CASSPTTKNIQYF.

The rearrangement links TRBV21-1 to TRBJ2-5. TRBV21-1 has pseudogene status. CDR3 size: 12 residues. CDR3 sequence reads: CASSKARKTQYF. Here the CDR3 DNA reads TGTGCCAGCAGCAAAGCGAGAAAGACCCAGTACTTC.

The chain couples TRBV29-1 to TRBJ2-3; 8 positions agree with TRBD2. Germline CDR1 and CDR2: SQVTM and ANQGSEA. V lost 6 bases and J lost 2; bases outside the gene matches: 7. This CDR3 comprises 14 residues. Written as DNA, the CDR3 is TGCAGCGTAGGAGCGGGGGTGAACACAGATACGCAGTATTTT. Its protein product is CSVGAGVNTDTQYF.